Listed here is a single T cell receptor beta chain. There is no known antigen for this receptor. No base quality information exists; no much larger clone differs at one position. The V end loses 6 bases and the J end loses 1 base, and a stretch of 14 bases separates them. The germline V gene (reference sequence) specifies DFQATT as CDR1 and SNEGSKA as CDR2. The CDR3 numbers 14 residues from cysteine through phenylalanine. The entry retains the CDR3 DNA only, 42 bases that are in frame from base 1. This sample is drawn from a study of tumor and adjacent non-tumor tissue in lung cancer (dated by TCRdb to 2016 to 2019). Regarding the complete study: Patients with adenocarcinoma (12), squamous cell carcinoma (2) and small cell lung cancer (1) were included in the cohort. Ages among the roughly 15 patients ranged from roughly 31 to 80 years, there were about ten men and 5 women, and disease was at TNM stage I to III. Sequencing generated a total of 130,000,000 or so productive TCRbeta reads, averaging around 4 million reads per sample. The study compared bulk TCRbeta repertoires between lung tumor tissue and matched distant non-tumor lung tissue from over twelve lung cancer patients. For each patient, one tumor sample and one normal lung sample were taken, giving a few dozen paired specimens that underwent TCRbeta CDR3 sequencing.

RNA was isolated from bulk unsorted tissue, and RNA quality was assessed with a NanoDrop ND-1000 and an Agilent 2100. The donors were newly diagnosed lung cancer patients admitted for thoracic surgery in China from August to November 2014 who had not received prior chemotherapy. Patients with previous radiotherapy or chemotherapy, or with another concurrent cancer, were excluded from the study. Pieces of surgical tissue measuring about 1-2.3 cm3 were kept in RNAlater solution and held at -80 degrees C until needed. The library was prepared using multiplex PCR. Sequencing relied on an Illumina HiSeq 2500. Following protocols modified from ARM-PCR, the researchers constructed TCRbeta libraries through three rounds of nested PCR with primers (Table S4). Before sequencing, PCR products in the 200-500 bp range were cut out of the gel and cleaned up using the QIAquick gel extraction kit. Per the source publication's procedure: Reads were cleaned with Trimmomatic, merged with FLASH into complete CDR3 sequences, and assigned to V(D)J germline segments with MiTCR. Clonal diversity was computed as the inverse Simpson's index with VDJtools. In-frame sequences without a premature stop codon were defined as productive reads. In TCRdb, the public reads were trimmed at Q25 with fastp and aligned with MiXCR, with productive beta chains retained. Rows are unified per CDR3 protein, each entry keeping the most common DNA and genes. Clone size and V and J calls follow TCRdb, not the original study. The sample includes around 140,000 distinct CDR3 sequences, with around 60% observed a single time. Of the sample, roughly 20% is held by the ten largest clones.

What the authors observed across the whole study: Peripheral blood was not sequenced, so blood TCRbeta repertoires in these lung cancer patients were not examined. Younger patients had significantly higher TCR diversity, and higher tumor TCR diversity was associated with shorter overall and disease-free survival. Only about 15 patients were in the cohort, and the authors stated that larger samples and more detailed clinical data are needed. Neither the sequencing platform nor unique molecular identifiers are mentioned in the methods. Tumor tissue showed significantly higher TCR diversity (inverse Simpson) than normal lung tissue, at roughly 430 vs 170 (P = 0.0075, Mann-Whitney U test). A significantly larger cumulative share of the repertoire was made up by the top 100 clones in normal lung than in tumor tissue.

This receptor was taken from a man aged 55-75 years with small cell lung cancer. The chain links TRBV20-1 with TRBJ2-3, with TRBD2 perhaps the D gene, on 6 matching bases. Sequenced material: lung tumor tissue. CDR3 protein: CSASLTSRTDTQYF. Here is the DNA: TGCAGTGCCAGTTTAACTAGCCGCACAGATACGCAGTATTTT.